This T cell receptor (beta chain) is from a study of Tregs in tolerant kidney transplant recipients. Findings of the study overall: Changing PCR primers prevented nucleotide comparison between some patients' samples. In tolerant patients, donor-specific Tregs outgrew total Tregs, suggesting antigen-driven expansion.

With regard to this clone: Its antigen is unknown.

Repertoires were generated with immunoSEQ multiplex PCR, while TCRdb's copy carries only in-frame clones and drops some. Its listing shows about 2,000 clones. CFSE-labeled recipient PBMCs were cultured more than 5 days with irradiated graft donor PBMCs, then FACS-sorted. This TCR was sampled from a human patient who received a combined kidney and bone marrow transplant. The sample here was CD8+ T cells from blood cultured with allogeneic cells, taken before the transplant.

CDR3 protein: CASSPTGHGSYEQYF. CDR3 bases read: TGTGCCAGCAGCCCCACGGGACACGGATCCTACGAG. The chain couples TRBV13 to TRBJ2-7, with TRBD1 as a possible D gene (6 bases). The read falls 3 residues short of the CDR3 end, and the missing part is taken from the germline J gene. This CDR3 comprises 15 residues. The ends were cut back, 5 bases at V and 1 base at J, with 15 bases in the middle. Germline V lookup: CDR1 PRHDT, CDR2 FYEKMQ (reference sequence).